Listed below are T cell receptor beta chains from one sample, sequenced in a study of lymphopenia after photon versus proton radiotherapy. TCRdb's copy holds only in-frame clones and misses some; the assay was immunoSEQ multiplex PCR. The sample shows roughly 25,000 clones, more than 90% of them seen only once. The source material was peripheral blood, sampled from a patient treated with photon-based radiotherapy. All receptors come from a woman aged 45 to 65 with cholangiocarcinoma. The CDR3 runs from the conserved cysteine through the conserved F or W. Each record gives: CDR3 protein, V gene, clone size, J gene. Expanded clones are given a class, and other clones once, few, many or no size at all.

cdr3_aa: CASSSQGVGNTEAFF
v_call: TRBV19
clone_size: once
j_call: TRBJ1-1

cdr3_aa: CASSPPVRPYNEQFF
v_call: TRBV18
clone_size: NA
j_call: TRBJ2-1

cdr3_aa: CASSGVFEAFF
v_call: TRBV6-5
clone_size: NA
j_call: TRBJ1-1

cdr3_aa: CASSYLQGAGQPQHF
v_call: TRBV6-5
clone_size: NA
j_call: TRBJ1-5

cdr3_aa: CASSRQGDTQYF
v_call: TRBV7-8
clone_size: NA
j_call: TRBJ2-3

cdr3_aa: CASSRQGPYEQYF
v_call: TRBV27
clone_size: NA
j_call: TRBJ2-7

cdr3_aa: CASSMGNRAVSNQPQHF
v_call: TRBV19
clone_size: NA
j_call: TRBJ1-5

cdr3_aa: CAWSFRLGDTQYF
v_call: TRBV30
clone_size: NA
j_call: TRBJ2-3

cdr3_aa: CASSSPGTGELGYTF
v_call: TRBV6-6
clone_size: NA
j_call: TRBJ1-2

cdr3_aa: CASSRETYNEQFF
v_call: TRBV4-3
clone_size: NA
j_call: TRBJ2-1

cdr3_aa: CASSARLAGGRDEQYF
v_call: TRBV9
clone_size: NA
j_call: TRBJ2-7

cdr3_aa: CASSIVWQGFTEAFF
v_call: TRBV19
clone_size: once
j_call: TRBJ1-1

cdr3_aa: CASTPLKGPGDYGYTF
v_call: TRBV2
clone_size: NA
j_call: TRBJ1-2

cdr3_aa: CASSALVQETQYF
v_call: TRBV19
clone_size: few
j_call: TRBJ2-5

cdr3_aa: CASSILGSIDTEAFF
v_call: TRBV19
clone_size: once
j_call: TRBJ1-1

cdr3_aa: CASRTGQGAYNEQFF
v_call: TRBV5-6
clone_size: NA
j_call: TRBJ2-1

cdr3_aa: CASSLVLGGSDTQYF
v_call: TRBV5-4
clone_size: NA
j_call: TRBJ2-3

cdr3_aa: CASSSGTANTEAFF
v_call: TRBV7-9
clone_size: NA
j_call: TRBJ1-1

cdr3_aa: CASSPDSYGYTF
v_call: TRBV9
clone_size: NA
j_call: TRBJ1-2

cdr3_aa: CATSRARDRYEQYF
v_call: TRBV15
clone_size: NA
j_call: TRBJ2-7

cdr3_aa: CASSIAGTFAYEQYF
v_call: TRBV19
clone_size: NA
j_call: TRBJ2-7

cdr3_aa: CASSLTWNTEAFF
v_call: TRBV7-2
clone_size: NA
j_call: TRBJ1-1

cdr3_aa: CASSLVTAMNTEAFF
v_call: TRBV7-9
clone_size: NA
j_call: TRBJ1-1

cdr3_aa: CASSARDRQGGQPQHF
v_call: TRBV18
clone_size: NA
j_call: TRBJ1-5

cdr3_aa: CASSQGRSNTEAFF
v_call: TRBV4-1
clone_size: NA
j_call: TRBJ1-1

cdr3_aa: CAISEPWAGGAYEQYF
v_call: TRBV10-3
clone_size: once
j_call: TRBJ2-7

cdr3_aa: CASSLDEQGRRSGNTIYF
v_call: TRBV5-1
clone_size: once
j_call: TRBJ1-3

cdr3_aa: CASSRSGAGATDTQYF
v_call: TRBV5-1
clone_size: NA
j_call: TRBJ2-3

cdr3_aa: CASSPTVVGGGGYTF
v_call: TRBV5-1
clone_size: NA
j_call: TRBJ1-2

cdr3_aa: CASSPEPGLAGGFHEQYF
v_call: TRBV7-9
clone_size: NA
j_call: TRBJ2-7

cdr3_aa: CASSRSGTGVFSGNTIYF
v_call: TRBV4-3
clone_size: NA
j_call: TRBJ1-3

cdr3_aa: CASSRGGFRTEAFF
v_call: TRBV27
clone_size: NA
j_call: TRBJ1-1

cdr3_aa: CATLLGLGSRETQYF
v_call: TRBV10-3
clone_size: NA
j_call: TRBJ2-5

cdr3_aa: CASSRGGTDTQYF
v_call: TRBV2
clone_size: NA
j_call: TRBJ2-3

cdr3_aa: CASSDKGFKATNEKLFF
v_call: TRBV6-1
clone_size: NA
j_call: TRBJ1-4